This TCR beta chain was obtained from a study of blood T cells in healthy people across ages (dated by TCRdb to between 2014 and 2017). For the wider study: In model experiments, template switching captured about one uniquely barcoded TCR beta cDNA molecule for every two T cells. Using deep sequencing normalized with unique cDNA molecular identifiers, the study measured how TCR beta repertoire diversity changes with age. The donors were divided into four age groups: young (average about 15 years), middle-aged (approximately 39), aged (about 56) and long-lived (roughly 86). To avoid experimental bias, donors of different ages were spread randomly across the sequencing lanes. The study analyzed two additional independent replicas of 1 million unique cDNA reads from the same blood draw for two donors, one aged 18 to 29 and one aged 80 or older.

CDR1 and CDR2, per the germline V gene, are SGHRS and YFSETQ. The CDR3 holds 15 amino acids from the cysteine to the phenylalanine. The DNA shown is the 45-base CDR3, in frame from base 1. Germline trimming: 3 bases from V, 7 bases from J; junction bases outside gene matches: 4. What the study reported, not specific to this receptor: Observed TCR beta diversity correlated strongly with the percentage of naive T cells measured by flow cytometry. Compared with the aged group, the long-lived group had more naive CD4+ T cells, fewer expanded clones and increased TCR diversity, suggesting age selection. Observed TCR beta diversity per million T cells fell roughly linearly with age, and a significant reduction was already apparent by age roughly 40. Because the CMV infection status of the donors was unknown, age-related changes in expanded clonotypes may potentially have been confounded. Total diversity estimates from one million sequenced T cells were considered lower bounds and underestimates. Conclusive comparison of naive and antigen-experienced compartments was prevented by the profiling of bulk unsorted PBMCs.

The library was generated by 5' RACE. The listed sequencing device is Illumina HiSeq 2500. A second roughly 6 to 12 cycle PCR used a sample-barcoded 5' primer and a J-beta primer mix. Each TCR beta cDNA molecule received a unique molecular identifier from a template-switch 5' adaptor carrying 12 random nucleotides. Each sample yielded at least 3 million CDR3-containing paired-end reads. First-strand cDNA synthesis was performed from all RNA using the Mint cDNA synthesis kit, with priming by a TRBC-specific oligonucleotide. After uracil-DNA glycosylase treatment, a first 18-cycle PCR used universal primers M1SS and BC2_uni_R on all cDNA. For the original study's pipeline: Each sample was normalized by randomly selecting 1 million high-quality reads, each carrying a distinct molecular identifier. Reads with shared molecular identifiers were discarded instead of being binned into consensus sequences. MiTCR, set to a Q25 quality threshold and the strictest error-elimination algorithm, was used for CDR3 identification, clonotype clustering and error correction. A nonparametric unseen species model using Euler transformation provided a lower-bound estimate of total TCR beta diversity. Starting from the raw public reads, TCRdb applied fastp trimming at Q25, assembled clones with MiXCR and retained in-frame beta chains. Rows with one shared CDR3 protein collapse into an entry with the most common genes and DNA. TCRdb's processing, not the study's, gives the V and J calls here. Within this sample are around 690,000 distinct CDR3 sequences, with roughly 58% of them counted one time only. The ten largest account for around 37% of the sample.

Donors were 39 systemically healthy Caucasian individuals from Russia aged about 6 to 100 years. Each donor gave 8 to 10 milliliters of peripheral blood, drawn into EDTA-treated Vacutainer tubes. PBMCs were isolated by Ficoll-Paque density-gradient centrifugation, with at least 6 million obtained per sample. Trizol reagent was used to extract total RNA from PBMCs, with at least 5 micrograms per sample. For every donor, flow cytometry on a PBMC aliquot measured the percentage of naive CD45RAhigh/CD27high T cells. This clonotype was counted between two and nine times. Its antigen specificity is not known. Base qualities are not at hand, and no much larger clone is one base apart.

This TCR was sampled from a man aged 60 to 69 in good health. The chain was built from TRBV5-1 and TRBJ2-1, and 13 junctional nucleotides match TRBD2. Sample: blood. The CDR3 has the sequence CASSSLTSGGNEQFF. The DNA reads as follows: TGCGCCAGCAGCTCCTTGACTAGCGGGGGGAATGAGCAGTTCTTC.